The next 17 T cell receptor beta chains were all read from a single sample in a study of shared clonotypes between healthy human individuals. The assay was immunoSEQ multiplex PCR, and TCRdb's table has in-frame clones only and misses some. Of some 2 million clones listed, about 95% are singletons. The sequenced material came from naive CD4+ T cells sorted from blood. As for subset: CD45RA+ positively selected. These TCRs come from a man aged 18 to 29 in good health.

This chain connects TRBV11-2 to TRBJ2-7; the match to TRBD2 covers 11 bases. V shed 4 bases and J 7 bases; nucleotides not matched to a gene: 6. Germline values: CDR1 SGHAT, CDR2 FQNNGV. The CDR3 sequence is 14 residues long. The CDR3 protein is CASSSGTSGGEQYF. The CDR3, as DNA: TGTGCCAGCAGCTCCGGGACTAGCGGAGGTGAGCAGTACTTC. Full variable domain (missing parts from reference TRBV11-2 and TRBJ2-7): EAGVAQSPRYKIIEKRQSVAFWCNPISGHATLYWYQQILGQGPKLLIQFQNNGVVDDSQLPKDRFSAERLKGVDSTLKIQPAKLEDSAVYLCASSSGTSGGEQYFGPGTRLTVT.

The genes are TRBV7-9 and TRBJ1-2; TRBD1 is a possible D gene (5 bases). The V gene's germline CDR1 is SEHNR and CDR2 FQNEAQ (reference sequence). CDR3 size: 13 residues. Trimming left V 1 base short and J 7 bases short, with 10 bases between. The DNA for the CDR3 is TGTGCCAGCAGCTTAGACAGGTGGAGTGGCTACACCTTC. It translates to CASSLDRWSGYTF.

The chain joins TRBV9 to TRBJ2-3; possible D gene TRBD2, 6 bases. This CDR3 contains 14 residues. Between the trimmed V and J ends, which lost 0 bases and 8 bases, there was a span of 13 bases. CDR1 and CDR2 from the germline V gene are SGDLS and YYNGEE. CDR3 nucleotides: TGTGCCAGCAGCGTAGGATCTGGGGGAGGTACGCAGTATTTT. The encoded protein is CASSVGSGGGTQYF.

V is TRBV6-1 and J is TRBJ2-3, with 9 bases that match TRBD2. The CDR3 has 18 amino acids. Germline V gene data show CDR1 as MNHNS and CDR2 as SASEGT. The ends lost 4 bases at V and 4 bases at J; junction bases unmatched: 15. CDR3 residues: CASSGGAGTSIRADTQYF. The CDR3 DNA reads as TGTGCCAGCAGTGGGGGAGCCGGGACTAGCATTAGGGCAGATACGCAGTATTTT.

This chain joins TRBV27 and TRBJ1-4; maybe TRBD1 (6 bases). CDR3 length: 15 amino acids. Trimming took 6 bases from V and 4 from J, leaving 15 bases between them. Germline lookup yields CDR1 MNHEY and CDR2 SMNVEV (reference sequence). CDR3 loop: CASSLGQTYNEKLFF. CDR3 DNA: TGTGCCAGCAGCCTAGGACAGACTTATAATGAAAAACTGTTTTTT.

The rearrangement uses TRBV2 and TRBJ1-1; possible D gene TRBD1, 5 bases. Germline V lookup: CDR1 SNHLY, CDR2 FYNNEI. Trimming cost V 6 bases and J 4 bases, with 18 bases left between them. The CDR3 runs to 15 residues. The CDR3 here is CASRRDGPGVTEAFF. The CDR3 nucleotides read TGTGCCAGCAGAAGGGACGGACCGGGGGTCACTGAAGCTTTCTTT.

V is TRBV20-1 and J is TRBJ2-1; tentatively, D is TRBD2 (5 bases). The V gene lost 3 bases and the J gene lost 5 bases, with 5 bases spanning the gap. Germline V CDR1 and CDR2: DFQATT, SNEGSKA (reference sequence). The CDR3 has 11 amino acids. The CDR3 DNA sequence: TGCAGTGCTAGCGGGGACAATGAGCAGTTCTTC. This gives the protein CSASGDNEQFF.

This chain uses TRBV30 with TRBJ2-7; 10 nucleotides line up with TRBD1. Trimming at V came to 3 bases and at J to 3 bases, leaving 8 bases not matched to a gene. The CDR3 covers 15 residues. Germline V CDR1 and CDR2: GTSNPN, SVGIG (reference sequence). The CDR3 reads CAWRMGTGVRYEQYF. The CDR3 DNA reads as TGTGCCTGGAGGATGGGGACAGGGGTACGCTACGAGCAGTACTTC.

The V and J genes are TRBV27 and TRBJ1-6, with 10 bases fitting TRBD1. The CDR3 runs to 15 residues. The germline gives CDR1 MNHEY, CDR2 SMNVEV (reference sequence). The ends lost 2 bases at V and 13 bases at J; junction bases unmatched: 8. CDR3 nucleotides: TGTGCCAGCAGTTTAGAGGGACAGGGGCGTCTCCCCCTCCACTTT. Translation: CASSLEGQGRLPLHF.

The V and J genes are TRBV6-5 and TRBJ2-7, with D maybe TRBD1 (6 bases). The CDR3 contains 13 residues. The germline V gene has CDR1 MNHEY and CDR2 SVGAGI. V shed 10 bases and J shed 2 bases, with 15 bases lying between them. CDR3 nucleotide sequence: TGTGCCACCTCCCAGGGGACCCCCTACGAGCAGTACTTC. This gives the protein CATSQGTPYEQYF.

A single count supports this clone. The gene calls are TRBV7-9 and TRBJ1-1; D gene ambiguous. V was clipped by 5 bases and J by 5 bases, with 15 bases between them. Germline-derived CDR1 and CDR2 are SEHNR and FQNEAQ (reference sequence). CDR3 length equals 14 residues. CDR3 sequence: CASSLNIGSTEAFF. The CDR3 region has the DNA TGTGCCAGCAGCCTAAATATAGGGAGTACTGAAGCTTTCTTT. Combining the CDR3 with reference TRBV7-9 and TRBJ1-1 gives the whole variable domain DTGVSQNPRHKITKRGQNVTFRCDPISEHNRLYWYRQTLGQGPEFLTYFQNEAQLEKSRLLSDRFSAERPKGSFSTLEIQRTEQGDSAMYLCASSLNIGSTEAFFGQGTRLTVV.

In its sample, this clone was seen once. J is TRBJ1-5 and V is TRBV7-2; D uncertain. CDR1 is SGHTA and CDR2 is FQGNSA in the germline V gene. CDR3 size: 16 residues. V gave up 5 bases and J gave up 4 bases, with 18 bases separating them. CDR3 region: CASSPVFLDSNQPQHF. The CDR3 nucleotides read TGTGCCAGCAGCCCGGTGTTTTTGGACTCAAATCAGCCCCAGCATTTT.

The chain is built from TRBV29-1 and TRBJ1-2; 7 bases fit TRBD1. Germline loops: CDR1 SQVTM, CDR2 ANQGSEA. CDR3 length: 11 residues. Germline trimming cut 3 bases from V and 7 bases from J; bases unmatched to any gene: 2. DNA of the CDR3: TGCAGCGTTGACAGGGGGTCTGGCTACACCTTC. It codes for CSVDRGSGYTF.

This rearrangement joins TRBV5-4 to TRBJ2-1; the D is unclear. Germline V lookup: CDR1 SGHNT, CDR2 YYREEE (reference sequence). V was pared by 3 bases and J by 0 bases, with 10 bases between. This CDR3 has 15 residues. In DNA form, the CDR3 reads TGTGCCAGCAGCTCGCCGGGTCGCTCCTACAATGAGCAGTTCTTC. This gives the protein CASSSPGRSYNEQFF. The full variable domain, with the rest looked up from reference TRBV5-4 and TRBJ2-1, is ETGVTQSPTHLIKTRGQQVTLRCSSQSGHNTVSWYQQALGQGPQFIFQYYREEENGRGNFPPRFSGLQFPNYSSELNVNALELDDSALYLCASSSPGRSYNEQFFGPGTRLTVL.

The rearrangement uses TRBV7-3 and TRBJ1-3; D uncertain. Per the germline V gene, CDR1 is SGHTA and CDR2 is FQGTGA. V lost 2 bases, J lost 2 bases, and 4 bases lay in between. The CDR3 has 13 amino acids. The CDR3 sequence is CASSLVPGNTIYF. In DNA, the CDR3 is TGTGCCAGCAGCTTAGTGCCTGGAAACACCATATATTTT.

The chain's CDR3 is CASSLVSGTDTQYF. DNA for the CDR3: TGTGCCAGCAGCTTAGTGTCAGGCACAGATACGCAGTATTTT. This rearrangement joins TRBV7-9 to TRBJ2-3; no clear D. CDR3 length: 14 amino acids. Germline V gene data show CDR1 as SEHNR and CDR2 as FQNEAQ (reference sequence). V was shortened by 1 base and J by 1 base, with 6 bases between the two germline ends.

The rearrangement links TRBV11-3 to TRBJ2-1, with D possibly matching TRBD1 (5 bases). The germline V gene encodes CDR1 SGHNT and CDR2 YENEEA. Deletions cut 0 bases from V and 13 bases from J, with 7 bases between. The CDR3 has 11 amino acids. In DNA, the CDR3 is TGTGCCAGCAGCTTAGAAGGGGTCCAGTTCTTC. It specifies CASSLEGVQFF.